This T cell receptor (beta chain) was documented in a study of T cells after posttransplantation cyclophosphamide. The related graft donor's blood sample was taken on the day of bone marrow donation. The CDR3 loop spans 16 amino acids. Deletions cut 0 bases from V and 2 bases from J, with 12 bases between. The germline gives CDR1 MRHNA, CDR2 SNTAGT. Comment on this clone: The antigen is undetermined.

Overall study findings and caveats: Skin or GI-infiltrating T cells shared few TRB sequences with blood. TRB clonality was highly associated with recipient CMV seropositivity and reactivation. Later blood repertoires were often dominated by clones from the donor CD8+ memory compartment.

Assay: immunoSEQ multiplex PCR; the TCRdb copy retains only in-frame clones and omits some. The sample includes approximately 6,900 clones, around 98% of them seen just once. This chain uses TRBV6-4 with TRBJ2-3, with a possible D match to TRBD2 (6 bases). The sequence derives from a woman in her twenties or thirties in good health and a related stem cell transplant donor. Sequenced: naive CD8+ T cells sorted from PBMCs. The CDR3 DNA follows: TGTGCCAGCAGTGACTCAGGGTGGGAGGACACAGATACGCAGTATTTT. It encodes CASSDSGWEDTDTQYF.